This section outlines one TCR beta chain sequence together with its context. Its target is not known. The CDR3 spans 14 residues. The germline V gene has CDR1 SGHAT and CDR2 FQNNGV. Trimming took off 2 bases at V and 8 bases at J, with 13 bases between the two ends. Sequenced by immunoSEQ multiplex PCR; TCRdb stores in-frame clones only, minus some. The sample carries 85,000 to 90,000 clones, 85% to 90% recorded once. This entry comes from a study of radiotherapy plus CTLA-4 blockade in lung cancer. The study's findings and limits: After radiotherapy and ipilimumab, tumor-derived clones expanded in peripheral blood. Response was reportedly best predicted by early blood T cell clone dynamics, with interferon-beta.

The receptor comes from a human donor with non-small cell lung cancer that progressed on radiotherapy plus ipilimumab. The material was peripheral blood, obtained from a patient treated with radiotherapy plus ipilimumab. The gene calls are TRBV11-2 and TRBJ2-1; D may be TRBD2 (5 bases). The CDR3 DNA reads as TGTGCCAGCAGCTTAAACGCCGTTAGCGATGAGCAGTTCTTC. It yields the protein CASSLNAVSDEQFF.